This T cell receptor (beta chain) appears in the sequencing data of a study of blood T cell repertoires in COVID-19. Study details: Sources were T cells, B-cell-depleted T cells, or PBMCs; the material itself was cDNA or gDNA.

Everyone who took part was 18 to 89 years old, and they came from about two dozen US areas. Two negative PCRs, clearance, or symptom resolution characterized the recovered Cohort 3 donors. As handled by the study authors: The authors estimated nucleated cell counts from reference gene primer amplification. Here immunoSEQ multiplex PCR was the method, and the copy in TCRdb shows in-frame clones only, minus some. The V and J calls and clone size come from that table; D and trimming were worked out from the DNA. Of about 300,000 clones listed, 86% are singletons. The clonotype was recovered from a woman between 18 and 29 years old who had recovered from COVID-19. Sequences were obtained from PBMCs or T cells enriched from blood (not recorded which).

The CDR3 is CASSPGKDTGELFF. CDR3 nucleotides: TGTGCCAGTAGTCCGGGTAAAGACACCGGGGAGCTGTTTTTT. The chain recombines TRBV19 with TRBJ2-2; no reliable D call. Germline CDR1 and CDR2: LNHDA and SQIVND (reference sequence). The CDR3 sequence is 14 residues long. V gave up 5 bases and J gave up 3 bases, with 10 bases separating them. The complete variable domain, with remaining parts taken from reference TRBV19 and TRBJ2-2, reads DGGITQSPKYLFRKEGQNVTLSCEQNLNHDAMYWYRQDPGQGLRLIYYSQIVNDFQKGDIAEGYSVSREKKESFPLTVTSAQKNPTAFYLCASSPGKDTGELFFGEGSRLTVL.